This is a list of T cell receptor beta chains from one sample in a study of T-cell reconstitution after alpha-beta-depleted transplantation in children. TCRdb recomputed calls from the PCR reads with MiXCR, one row per CDR3 protein. The repertoire holds roughly 610,000 distinct CDR3 sequences, with roughly a tenth as singletons. The specimen was PBMCs from the stem cell graft donor, collected from the stem cell graft. Receptor source: a human donor who donated a stem cell graft to a child with acute myeloid leukemia. Both conserved end residues are part of each CDR3.

>18|TRBV29-1|TRBJ2-3
CSVPHLSGNRSYTDTQYF
>15|TRBV4-3|TRBJ2-1
CASSFRDFSYNEQFF
>16|TRBV6-1|TRBJ1-5
CASSKSQGARNQPQHF
>15|TRBV20-1|TRBJ2-6
CSASPGGSGANVLTF
>11|TRBV20-1|TRBJ2-3
CSAQDSNTQYF
>13|TRBV6-6|TRBJ2-4
CALSEGAKNIQYF
>13|TRBV10-3|TRBJ2-5
CAISRDPLETQYF
>15|TRBV12-3/TRBV12-4|TRBJ1-1
CASSDPLELDTEAFF
>12|TRBV12-3/TRBV12-4|TRBJ1-4
CASSNGWEKLFF
>14|TRBV6-1|TRBJ1-1
CASSGGTGPTEAFF
>13|TRBV5-6|TRBJ1-2
CASSLNNNYGYTF
>12|TRBV29-1|TRBJ2-7
CSVELQKDEQYF
>17|TRBV29-1|TRBJ2-6
CSVLGPGRASGANVLTF
>15|TRBV29-1|TRBJ2-3
CSVVWREGRADTQYF
>20|TRBV6-2/TRBV6-3|TRBJ2-1
CASSYSMTSGSQRSYNEQFF
>16|TRBV20-1|TRBJ2-7
CSARPPGLALSYEQYF
>15|TRBV6-5|TRBJ2-5
CASSYTGTLQETQYF
>15|TRBV7-2|TRBJ2-5
CASSPGLVPQETQYF
>15|TRBV12-3/TRBV12-4|TRBJ2-7
CASRPGQGITYEQYF
>14|TRBV27|TRBJ1-4
CASSFQGYNEKLFF
>14|TRBV20-1|TRBJ1-5
CSATPTGGSQPQHF
>12|TRBV11-2|TRBJ1-3
CASSLDGGLVYF
>11|TRBV3-1|TRBJ2-1
CASSQMSEQFF
>15|TRBV6-1|TRBJ2-3
CASSSTAGIADTQYF
>15|TRBV12-3/TRBV12-4|TRBJ1-5
CASSPGFSANQPQHF
>13|TRBV27|TRBJ2-6
CASRWAGIEVLTF
>17|TRBV6-2/TRBV6-3|TRBJ2-2
CASSSLGGLPNTGELFF
>9|TRBV29-1|TRBJ2-3
CSSGDTQYF
>15|TRBV28|TRBJ1-6
CASSQTQGTLSPLHF
>15|TRBV6-2/TRBV6-3|TRBJ1-6
CASSYSGQGRSPLHF
>15|TRBV29-1|TRBJ1-5
CSVAGTGGGNQPQHF
>12|TRBV20-1|TRBJ1-5
CSARKVNQPQHF
>16|TRBV9|TRBJ2-3
CASSPGLAGVQDTQYF
>17|TRBV6-2/TRBV6-3|TRBJ2-1
CASSSPRGDRGYNEQFF
>13|TRBV3-1|TRBJ1-1
CASSQSTGAEAFF
>13|TRBV12-3/TRBV12-4|TRBJ1-2
CASSLRDGHGYTF
>12|TRBV12-3/TRBV12-4|TRBJ2-7
CASTPDPYEQYF
>16|TRBV29-1|TRBJ2-7
CSVEGLAGLSSYEQYF
>12|TRBV25-1|TRBJ1-1
CASSKGITEAFF
>16|TRBV7-2|TRBJ2-2
CASSLVSGFATGELFF
>15|TRBV28|TRBJ2-3
CASSQPGLSTDTQYF